This T cell receptor beta chain is drawn from a study of T cell responses to AZD1222 COVID-19 vaccine. Study information: Doses given second, at about 4 or about 12 weeks, were pooled. Broader study findings: Only five or six AZD1222 recipients tested seropositive at baseline. Females made up more of the donors, who were largely white British, and clonal diversity may have come out too low. Repertoire collection took place solely once the T cell response had peaked.

CDR3 length equals 14 residues. The V segment lost 3 bases and the J segment 1 base; nucleotides outside the gene matches: 2. Germline CDR1 and CDR2: SEHNR and FQNEAQ (reference sequence). Concerning this clone: Antigen unknown.

Data came from immunoSEQ multiplex PCR; TCRdb stores just in-frame clones and leaves some out. The sample holds approximately 84,000 clones, about 89% seen once. The receptor was isolated from an adult in good health. The V and J genes are TRBV7-9 and TRBJ2-7; 8 nucleotides match TRBD2. Sequencing used peripheral blood, obtained on day 0 of AZD1222 vaccination. The CDR3 DNA follows: TGTGCCAGCAGCTTTCGGGAGGGGTCCTACGAGCAGTACTTC. Protein: CASSFREGSYEQYF.